These 8 T cell receptor beta chains originate from one sample sequenced in a study of cytomegalovirus exposure and HLA in healthy donors. Primers: 60 Vbeta forward and 13 Jbeta reverse. TCRdb keeps only in-frame clones here, not all; method: immunoSEQ multiplex PCR. The table shows about 140,000 clones, with 80% to 90% occurring only once. Sample: PBMCs. Receptors were obtained from a woman in her 40s in good health and CMV-seropositive.

CDR3 sequence: CATTTLAAGTDTQYF. CDR3 DNA sequence: TGTGCCACTACGACCTTAGCCGCGGGCACAGATACGCAGTATTTT. The rearrangement uses TRBV19 and TRBJ2-3, with D hard to call. CDR1 and CDR2 from the germline V gene are LNHDA and SQIVND (reference sequence). The CDR3 has 15 residues. V lost 10 bases, J lost 1 base, and 18 bases lay in between. Drawing the rest from reference TRBV19 and TRBJ2-3, the complete variable domain is DGGITQSPKYLFRKEGQNVTLSCEQNLNHDAMYWYRQDPGQGLRLIYYSQIVNDFQKGDIAEGYSVSREKKESFPLTVTSAQKNPTAFYLCATTTLAAGTDTQYFGPGTRLTVL.

The chain is built from TRBV5-8 and TRBJ1-1; D remains ambiguous. The germline V gene encodes CDR1 SGHTS and CDR2 YDEGEE. The CDR3 covers 19 residues. Trimming removed 4 bases at V and 11 bases at J, with 36 bases between. The CDR3 spells CASSPLTLGGPRTPAGAFF. DNA of the CDR3: TGTGCCAGCAGCCCCTTAACCCTGGGCGGCCCGCGAACACCCGCGGGCGCTTTCTTT.

This chain links TRBV5-1 with TRBJ2-3; perhaps TRBD2 as D (6 bases). Germline V CDR1 and CDR2: SGHRS, YFSETQ. CDR3 length equals 14 residues. The germline V and J ends were trimmed by 3 bases and 6 bases, with 14 bases remaining between them. DNA for the CDR3: TGCGCCAGCAGCTATGGACCGGGGAGGGATACGCAGTATTTT. Encoded protein: CASSYGPGRDTQYF.

This sequence joins TRBV5-4 and TRBJ1-2; 10 bases agree with TRBD1. Germline loops: CDR1 SGHNT, CDR2 YYREEE (reference sequence). This CDR3 region has 13 residues. The J segment lost 7 bases and the V segment lost 4 bases, leaving 4 bases of the junction unmatched. The CDR3: CASSADRGFGYTF. The CDR3 bases are TGTGCCAGCAGCGCGGACAGGGGGTTTGGCTACACCTTC.

The chain couples TRBV4-2 to TRBJ1-1; D remains unclear. This CDR3 is 16 amino acids long. Germline V gives CDR1 LGHNA, CDR2 YNFKEQ. V was cut by 0 bases and J by 0 bases, with 11 bases left in between. CDR3 DNA sequence: TGTGCCAGCAGCCAAGATTGGGGAGATTTGAACACTGAAGCTTTCTTT. This sequence encodes CASSQDWGDLNTEAFF.

The V call is TRBV4-1, the J call TRBJ1-5; 8 nucleotides align to TRBD1. In germline, CDR1 is MGHRA, CDR2 YSYEKL. V shed 5 bases and J 3 bases; nucleotides not matched to a gene: 6. The CDR3 extends over 15 amino acids. The CDR3 loop reads CASSSTGDPNQPQHF. In DNA form, the CDR3 reads TGCGCCAGCAGCTCGACAGGGGACCCCAATCAGCCCCAGCATTTT.

DNA for the CDR3: TGTGCCAGCAGCTTACCTATGACAGTTGCGGGCTACACCTTC. Translating it yields CASSLPMTVAGYTF. V gene TRBV5-4 combines with J gene TRBJ1-2; tentative D call: TRBD1 (5 bases). The V end lost 2 bases, the J end lost 8 bases, and 16 bases lay between the germline ends. CDR3 length equals 14 residues. CDR1 and CDR2 (germline): SGHNT, YYREEE (reference sequence).

The CDR3 sequence: CASSPGGTNTGELFF. The CDR3 nucleotides read TGTGCCAGCAGCCCGGGGGGGACAAACACCGGGGAGCTGTTTTTT. The J gene is TRBJ2-2, the V gene TRBV5-4; TRBD2 aligns across 8 bases. Germline V gene sequence: CDR1 SGHNT, CDR2 YYREEE (reference sequence). CDR3 length: 15 residues. J gave up 2 bases and V 4 bases, and 4 bases lay outside the gene matches. Combining the CDR3 with reference TRBV5-4 and TRBJ2-2 gives the whole variable domain ETGVTQSPTHLIKTRGQQVTLRCSSQSGHNTVSWYQQALGQGPQFIFQYYREEENGRGNFPPRFSGLQFPNYSSELNVNALELDDSALYLCASSPGGTNTGELFFGEGSRLTVL.